Each of the 2 T cell receptor beta chains below was sequenced from the same sample in a study of blood T cells in healthy people across ages. Together with a sample-barcoded 5' primer, a J-beta primer mix was included in a second PCR lasting roughly 6 to 12 cycles. TCRdb passed the 5' RACE reads through MiXCR, listing each CDR3 protein once. Of approximately 1,700,000 distinct CDR3 sequences in the sample, approximately 39% were seen once. The material sequenced was blood. The receptors come from a human donor in good health.

The chain employs TRBV29-1 and TRBJ1-2, with 8 bases fitting TRBD1. Per germline, CDR1 SQVTM and CDR2 ANQGSEA. V lost 7 bases, J lost 6 bases, and 13 bases stayed unmatched. The CDR3 runs to 14 residues. CDR3 loop: CSAVGGQGTNGYTF. CDR3 coding DNA: TGCAGCGCCGTGGGTGGACAGGGAACAAATGGCTACACCTTC. Looking up the rest from reference TRBV29-1 and TRBJ1-2 gives the full variable domain: SAVISQKPSRDICQRGTSLTIQCQVDSQVTMMFWYRQQPGQSLTLIATANQGSEATYESGFVIDKFPISRPNLTFSTLTVSNMSPEDSSIYLCSAVGGQGTNGYTFGSGTRLTVV.

This clonotype has a handful of counts. The chain is built from TRBV18 and TRBJ1-2; tentatively, D is TRBD1 (5 bases). The CDR3 extends over 14 amino acids. CDR1 and CDR2 from the germline V gene are KGHSH and LQKENI. The V end was cut by 8 bases, the J end by 4 bases, with 17 bases between. CDR3 residues: CASTQQGRAYGYTF. DNA of the CDR3: TGTGCCAGCACTCAACAAGGCAGGGCCTATGGCTACACCTTC.